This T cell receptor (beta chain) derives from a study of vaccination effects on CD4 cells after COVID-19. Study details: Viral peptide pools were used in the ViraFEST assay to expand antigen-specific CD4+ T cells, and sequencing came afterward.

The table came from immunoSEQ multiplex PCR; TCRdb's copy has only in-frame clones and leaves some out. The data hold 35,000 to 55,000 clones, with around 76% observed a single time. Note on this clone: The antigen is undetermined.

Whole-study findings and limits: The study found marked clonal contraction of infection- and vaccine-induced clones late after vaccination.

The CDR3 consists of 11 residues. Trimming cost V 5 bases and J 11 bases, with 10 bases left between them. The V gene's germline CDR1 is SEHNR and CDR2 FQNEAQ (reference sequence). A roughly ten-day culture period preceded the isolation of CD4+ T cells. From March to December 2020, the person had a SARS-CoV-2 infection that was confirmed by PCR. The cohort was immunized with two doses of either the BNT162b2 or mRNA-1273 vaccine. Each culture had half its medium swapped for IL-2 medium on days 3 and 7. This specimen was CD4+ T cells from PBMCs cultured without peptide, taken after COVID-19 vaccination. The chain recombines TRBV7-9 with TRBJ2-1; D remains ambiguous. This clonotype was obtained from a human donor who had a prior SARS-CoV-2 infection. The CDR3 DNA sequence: TGTGCCAGCAGCCTCTTGATTCAGCAGTTCTTC. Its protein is CASSLLIQQFF.